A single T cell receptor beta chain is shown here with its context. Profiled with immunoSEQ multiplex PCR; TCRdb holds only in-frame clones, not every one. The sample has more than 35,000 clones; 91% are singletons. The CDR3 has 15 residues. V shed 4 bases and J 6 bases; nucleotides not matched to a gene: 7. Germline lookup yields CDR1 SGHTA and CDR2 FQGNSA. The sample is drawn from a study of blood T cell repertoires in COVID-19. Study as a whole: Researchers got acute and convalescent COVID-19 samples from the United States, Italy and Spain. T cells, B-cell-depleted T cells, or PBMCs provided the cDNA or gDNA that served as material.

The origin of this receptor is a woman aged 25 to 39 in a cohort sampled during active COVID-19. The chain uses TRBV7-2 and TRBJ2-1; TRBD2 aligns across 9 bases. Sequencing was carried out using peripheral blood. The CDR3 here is CASSWSPSGINEQFF. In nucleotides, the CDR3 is TGTGCCAGCAGCTGGTCGCCTAGCGGGATCAATGAGCAGTTCTTC.